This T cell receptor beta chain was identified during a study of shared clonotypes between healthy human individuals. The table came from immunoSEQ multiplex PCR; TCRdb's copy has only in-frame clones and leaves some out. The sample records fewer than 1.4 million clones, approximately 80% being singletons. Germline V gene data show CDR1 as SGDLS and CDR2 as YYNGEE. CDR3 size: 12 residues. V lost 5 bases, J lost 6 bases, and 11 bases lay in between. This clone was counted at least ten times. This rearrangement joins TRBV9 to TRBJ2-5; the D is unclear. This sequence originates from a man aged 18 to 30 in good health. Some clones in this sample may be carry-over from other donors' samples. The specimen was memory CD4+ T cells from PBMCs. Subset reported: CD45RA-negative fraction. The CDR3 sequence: CASSSESKTQYF. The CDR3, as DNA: TGTGCCAGCAGTTCCGAATCCAAGACCCAGTACTTC.